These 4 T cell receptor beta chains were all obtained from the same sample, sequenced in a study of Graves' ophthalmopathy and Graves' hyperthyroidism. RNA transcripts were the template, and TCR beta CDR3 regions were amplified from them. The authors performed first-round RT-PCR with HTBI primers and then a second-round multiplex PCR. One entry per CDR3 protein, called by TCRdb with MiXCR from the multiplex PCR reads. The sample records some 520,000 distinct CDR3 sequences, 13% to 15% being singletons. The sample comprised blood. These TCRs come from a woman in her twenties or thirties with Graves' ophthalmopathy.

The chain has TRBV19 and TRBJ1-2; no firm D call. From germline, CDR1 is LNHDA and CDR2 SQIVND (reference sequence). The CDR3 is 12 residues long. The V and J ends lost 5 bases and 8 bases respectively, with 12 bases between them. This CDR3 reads CASSPFGVGYTF. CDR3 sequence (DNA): TGTGCCAGTAGTCCGTTCGGGGTCGGCTACACCTTC. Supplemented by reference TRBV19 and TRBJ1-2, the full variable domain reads DGGITQSPKYLFRKEGQNVTLSCEQNLNHDAMYWYRQDPGQGLRLIYYSQIVNDFQKGDIAEGYSVSREKKESFPLTVTSAQKNPTAFYLCASSPFGVGYTFGSGTRLTVV.

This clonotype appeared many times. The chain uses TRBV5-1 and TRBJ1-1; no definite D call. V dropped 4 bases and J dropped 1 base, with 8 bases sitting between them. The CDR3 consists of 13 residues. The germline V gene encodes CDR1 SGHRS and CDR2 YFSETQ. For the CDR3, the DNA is TGCGCCAGCAGCACTACAACGAACACTGAAGCTTTCTTT. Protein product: CASSTTTNTEAFF.

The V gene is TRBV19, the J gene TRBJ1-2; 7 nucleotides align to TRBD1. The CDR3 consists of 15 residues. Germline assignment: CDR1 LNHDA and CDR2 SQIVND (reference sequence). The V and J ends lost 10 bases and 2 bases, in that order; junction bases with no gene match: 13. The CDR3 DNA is TGTGCCACCACACGGGACAGAAATGGAAACTATGGCTACACCTTC. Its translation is CATTRDRNGNYGYTF.

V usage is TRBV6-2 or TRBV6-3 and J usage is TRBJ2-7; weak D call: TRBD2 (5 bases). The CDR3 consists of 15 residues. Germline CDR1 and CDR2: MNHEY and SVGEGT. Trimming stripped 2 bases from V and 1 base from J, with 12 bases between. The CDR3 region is CASSYGASRSYEQYF. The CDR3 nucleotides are TGTGCCAGCAGTTACGGAGCTAGCAGATCCTACGAGCAGTACTTC.